The present T cell receptor (beta chain) was sequenced within a study of blood T cell repertoires in COVID-19. The overall study: COVID-19 samples from acute and convalescent phases originated in the United States, Italy and Spain. PBMCs, B-cell-depleted T cells, or T cells were the source of the cDNA or gDNA that made up the material.

TCRdb keeps only in-frame clones here, not all; method: immunoSEQ multiplex PCR. This table has 140,000 or so clones, over 75% appearing once. This CDR3 has 13 amino acids. Trimming shortened V by 5 bases and J by 7 bases, and 14 bases separated the two germline ends. This clonotype originated in a man aged 70-80 years with acute or convalescent COVID-19. Sequencing was performed on peripheral blood. This chain links TRBV12-3 or TRBV12-4 with TRBJ1-2, with D unresolved. In DNA, the CDR3 is TGTGCCAGCAGTCCGGGTTTAGAGTCTGGCTACACCTTC. Protein: CASSPGLESGYTF.